This T cell receptor beta chain derives from a study of PD-L1 blockade in urothelial cancer. About the study: Blood samples had a median of around 140,000 T cells, tens of thousands of unique TCRs, and clonality roughly 0.088.

Study outcomes and limitations: Durable-benefit patients had greater expansion of tumor-associated blood clones at 3 weeks.

This table comes from immunoSEQ multiplex PCR, and its TCRdb copy is limited to in-frame clones, with some not included. This sample has 45,000 to 70,000 clones, with about 85% found just once. Indicated time point: pretreatment peripheral blood. About this clone: Its antigen is unknown.

CDR1 and CDR2 (germline): SGDLS, YYNGEE. The CDR3 consists of 15 residues. V lost 4 bases and J lost 5; bases outside the gene matches: 5. The chain uses TRBV9 and TRBJ2-2, with 10 bases lining up with TRBD2. The source was PBMCs, collected around atezolizumab (anti-PD-L1) treatment. This receptor was identified in a man between 65 and 85 years old with urothelial cancer. CDR3 DNA: TGTGCCAGCAGCCCTAGCGGGAGAGAGACCGGGGAGCTGTTTTTT. This codes for CASSPSGRETGELFF. Based on the CDR3 plus reference TRBV9 and TRBJ2-2, the full variable domain is DSGVTQTPKHLITATGQRVTLRCSPRSGDLSVYWYQQSLDQGLQFLIQYYNGEERAKGNILERFSAQQFPDLHSELNLSSLELGDSALYFCASSPSGRETGELFFGEGSRLTVL.